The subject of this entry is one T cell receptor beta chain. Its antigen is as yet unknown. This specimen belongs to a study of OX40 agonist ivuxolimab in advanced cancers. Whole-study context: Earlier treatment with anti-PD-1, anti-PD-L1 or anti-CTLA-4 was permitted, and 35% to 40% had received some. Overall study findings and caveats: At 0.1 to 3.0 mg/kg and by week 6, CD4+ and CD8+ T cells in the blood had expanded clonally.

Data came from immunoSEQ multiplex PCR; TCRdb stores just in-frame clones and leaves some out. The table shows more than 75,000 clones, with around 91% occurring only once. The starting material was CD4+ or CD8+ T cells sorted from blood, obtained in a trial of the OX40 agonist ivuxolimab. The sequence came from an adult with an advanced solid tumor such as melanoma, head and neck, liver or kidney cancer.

The CDR3 region is CASSYSGTSSYEQYF. CDR3 bases: TGTGCCAGCAGTTACTCCGGGACTTCCTCCTACGAGCAGTACTTC. The chain combines TRBV6-6 with TRBJ2-7; perhaps TRBD2 as D (6 bases). CDR1 and CDR2 (germline): MNHNY, SVGAGI (reference sequence). V was cut by 0 bases and J by 0 bases, with 9 bases left in between. The CDR3 runs 15 residues.